The T cell receptor beta chain described here comes from a study of blood T cell repertoires in COVID-19. Study background: From the United States, Italy and Spain came samples of acute and convalescent COVID-19. PBMCs, B-cell-depleted T cells, or T cells provided the cDNA or gDNA that made up the material.

In the original workflow: How many nucleated cells were present was estimated from reference gene primer amplification. Libraries were prepared by immunoSEQ multiplex PCR; TCRdb keeps only in-frame clonotypes and omits some of them. The D gene and trimming were derived from the DNA, and the V and J assignments and clone size from that table. The repertoire holds roughly 570,000 clones, 85% to 90% seen once, with roughly 8.3% in the top ten. Followed longitudinally, the Seattle patients had been enrolled during active infection. V was clipped by 0 bases and J by 1 base, with 6 bases between them. Germline V gives CDR1 LGHDT, CDR2 YNNKEL (reference sequence). This CDR3 has 14 residues. The sample holds a few counts of this clone.

The chain uses TRBV3-1 (or the pseudogene TRBV3-2) and TRBJ1-1; D unresolved. The sequenced material came from peripheral blood. The source of this sequence is a woman between 50 and 59 years old with COVID-19, enrolled during active disease. CDR3 in amino acids: CASSQDGENTEAFF. The CDR3 DNA sequence: TGTGCCAGCAGCCAAGATGGAGAGAACACTGAAGCTTTCTTT.